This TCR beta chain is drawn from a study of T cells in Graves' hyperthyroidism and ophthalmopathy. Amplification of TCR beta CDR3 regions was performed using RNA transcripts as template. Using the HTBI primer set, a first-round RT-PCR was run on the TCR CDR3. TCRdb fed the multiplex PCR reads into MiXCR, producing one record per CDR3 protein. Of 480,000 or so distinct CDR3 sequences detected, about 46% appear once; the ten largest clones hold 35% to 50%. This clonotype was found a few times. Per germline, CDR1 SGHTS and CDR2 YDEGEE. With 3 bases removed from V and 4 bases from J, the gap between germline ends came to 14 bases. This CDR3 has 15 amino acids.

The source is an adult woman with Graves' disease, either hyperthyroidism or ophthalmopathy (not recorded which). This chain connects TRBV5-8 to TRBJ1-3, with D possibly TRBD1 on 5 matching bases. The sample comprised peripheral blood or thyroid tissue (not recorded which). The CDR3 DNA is TGTGCCAGCAGCTGGACCGGGACGGGAGGAAACACCATATATTTT. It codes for CASSWTGTGGNTIYF.